This T cell receptor (beta chain) came from a study of T cells in women clearing cervical HPV infection. Comments on this clone: The read falls 3 residues short of the CDR3 end, and the missing part is taken from the germline J gene.

The repertoire was sequenced with immunoSEQ multiplex PCR; TCRdb's copy has only in-frame clones and lacks some. In all, the sample yields over 45,000 clones. Germline CDR1 and CDR2: LGHNA and YNFKEQ. With V trimmed by 3 bases and J by 7 bases, 10 bases remained unmatched. CDR3 length equals 15 residues. The chain joins TRBV4-2 to TRBJ1-1; TRBD1 aligns across 8 bases. Sample: blood buffy coat. The TCR comes from a woman between 18 and 70 years old with a cervical HPV16 infection that either progressed to CIN3+ or cleared (not recorded which). CDR3 bases read: TGTGCCAGCAGCCAGGAGCAGGGGGCATCTGTTGAA. Protein: CASSQEQGASVE. The entire CDR3 is CASSQEQGASVEAFF.